This entry features one TCR beta chain sequence. Its specificity is unknown. Here immunoSEQ multiplex PCR was the method, and the copy in TCRdb shows in-frame clones only, minus some. The sample records roughly 7,900 clones, approximately 66% being singletons. This sample stems from a study of early stage breast cancer tumors. Study context: ER+/PR+/HER2- status applied to about 80% of the 16 invasive breast tumors. Broader study findings: Comparing each tissue with blood distinguished tumor from normal in most of the 16 patients. Most shared enriched TCRB sequences were commonly generated ones.

About 20-55 mg of tumor tissue was diced per sample. Sequenced material: breast tumor tissue. The receptor was derived from a person between 70 and 80 years old with breast cancer.

The CDR3 nucleotides are TGTGCCAGAAGCTTGGTTGCGACAGGAGAAAACTATGGCTACACCTTC. This sequence encodes CARSLVATGENYGYTF. The V and J genes are TRBV5-3 and TRBJ1-2, with D tentatively TRBD1 (6 bases). TRBV5-3 is an open reading frame, and its role is uncertain. The V and J ends lost 0 bases and 2 bases respectively, with 14 bases between them. This CDR3 is built from 16 residues.